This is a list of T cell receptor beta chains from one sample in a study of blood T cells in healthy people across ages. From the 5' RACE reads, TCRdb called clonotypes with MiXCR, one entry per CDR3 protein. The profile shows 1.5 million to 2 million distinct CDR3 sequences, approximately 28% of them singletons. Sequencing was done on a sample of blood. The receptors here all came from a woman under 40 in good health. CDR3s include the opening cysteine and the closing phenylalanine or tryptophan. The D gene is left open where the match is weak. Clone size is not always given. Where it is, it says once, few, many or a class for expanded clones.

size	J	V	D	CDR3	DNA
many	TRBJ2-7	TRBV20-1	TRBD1	CSARDTGRGTGGGEVQYF	TGCAGTGCTAGAGATACGGGCCGAGGGACAGGGGGCGGGGAGGTGCAGTACTTC
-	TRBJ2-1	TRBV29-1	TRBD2	CSVDLAGGFKSGNEQVF	TGCAGCGTTGATTTAGCGGGAGGGTTTAAGTCCGGCAATGAGCAGGTCTTC
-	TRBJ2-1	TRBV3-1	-	CASSQEGGVSSEQFF	TGTGCCAGCAGCCAAGAAGGCGGGGTTAGCAGTGAGCAGTTCTTC
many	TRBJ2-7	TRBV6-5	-	CASTRESDRVPEQYF	TGTGCCAGCACCCGAGAGTCAGACAGAGTGCCTGAGCAGTACTTC
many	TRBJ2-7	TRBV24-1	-	CATSGTGQSGRSQYF	TGTGCCACCAGTGGCACCGGACAGTCCGGGCGATCCCAGTACTTC
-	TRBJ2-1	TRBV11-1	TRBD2	CASSLVGTSGDNEQFF	TGTGCCAGCAGCTTAGTTGGGACTAGCGGGGACAATGAGCAGTTCTTC
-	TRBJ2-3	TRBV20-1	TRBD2	CSARASAGADTQYF	TGCAGTGCTAGAGCTTCAGCGGGGGCAGATACGCAGTATTTT
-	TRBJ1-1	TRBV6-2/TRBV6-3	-	CASSRAYEAFF	TGTGCCAGCAGCCGGGCCTATGAAGCTTTCTTT
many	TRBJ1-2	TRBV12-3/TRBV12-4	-	CASRDTGMGTGNYGYTF	TGTGCCAGCAGAGACACAGGGATGGGGACGGGGAACTATGGCTACACCTTC
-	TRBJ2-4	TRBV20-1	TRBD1	CSASDLDRGQLIKNIQYF	TGCAGTGCTAGTGATTTAGACAGGGGCCAACTGATTAAAAACATTCAGTACTTC
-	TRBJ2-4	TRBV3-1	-	CASSQRRGPSPNIQYF	TGTGCCAGCAGCCAACGGCGGGGGCCATCCCCCAACATTCAGTACTTC
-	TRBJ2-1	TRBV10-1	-	CASSDFSDFYNEQFF	TGCGCCAGCAGTGATTTTTCGGACTTCTACAATGAGCAGTTCTTC
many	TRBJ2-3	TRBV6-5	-	CASSYSLTRSLTDTQYF	TGTGCCAGCAGTTACTCTTTGACTAGATCCCTCACAGATACGCAGTATTTT
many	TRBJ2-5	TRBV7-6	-	CASSAPFGTQYF	TGTGCCAGCAGCGCCCCATTCGGGACCCAGTACTTC
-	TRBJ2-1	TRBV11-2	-	CASSLRGQSGNEQFF	TGTGCCAGCAGCTTACGGGGACAATCGGGGAATGAGCAGTTCTTC
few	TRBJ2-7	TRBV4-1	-	CASSQEQGRTSYEQYF	TGCGCCAGCAGCCAAGAACAAGGACGGACCTCCTACGAGCAGTACTTC
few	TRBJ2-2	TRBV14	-	CANSQYGGTGELFF	TGTGCCAACAGCCAATACGGAGGGACCGGGGAGCTGTTTTTT
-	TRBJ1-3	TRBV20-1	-	CSASTGLGNTIYF	TGCAGTGCTAGTACGGGGTTGGGAAACACCATATATTTT